The entry below gives a single T cell receptor (beta chain) sequence along with its context. Its cognate antigen is unknown. This table comes from immunoSEQ multiplex PCR, and its TCRdb copy is limited to in-frame clones, with some not included. The sample lists approximately 20,000 clones, more than 75% seen once, with roughly a tenth in the top ten. The data belong to a study of OX40 agonist ivuxolimab in advanced cancers. The overall study: Across the patients, intravenous ivuxolimab was delivered every 2 weeks at 0.01 to 10 mg/kg. The group had a mean age of around 60 years, ranged from about 23 to 79, and was around 86% male. Eligibility rules accepted prior anti-PD-1, anti-PD-L1 or anti-CTLA-4 therapy, and 35% to 40% had some. Study-level findings and limits: There were, on average, more expanded clones in CD8+ T cells than in CD4+.

Germline CDR1 is MNHEY and CDR2 is SMNVEV (reference sequence). This CDR3 spans 13 amino acids. Deletions cut 1 base from V and 5 bases from J, with 6 bases between. Sequences were derived from CD4+ or CD8+ T cells sorted from blood, sampled in a trial of the OX40 agonist ivuxolimab. The sequence came from an adult with an advanced solid tumor such as melanoma, head and neck, liver or kidney cancer. The chain joins TRBV27 to TRBJ1-5, with D tentatively TRBD1 (6 bases). The CDR3 sequence: CASSLYRDQPQHF. In DNA form, the CDR3 reads TGTGCCAGCAGTTTATACAGGGATCAGCCCCAGCATTTT.